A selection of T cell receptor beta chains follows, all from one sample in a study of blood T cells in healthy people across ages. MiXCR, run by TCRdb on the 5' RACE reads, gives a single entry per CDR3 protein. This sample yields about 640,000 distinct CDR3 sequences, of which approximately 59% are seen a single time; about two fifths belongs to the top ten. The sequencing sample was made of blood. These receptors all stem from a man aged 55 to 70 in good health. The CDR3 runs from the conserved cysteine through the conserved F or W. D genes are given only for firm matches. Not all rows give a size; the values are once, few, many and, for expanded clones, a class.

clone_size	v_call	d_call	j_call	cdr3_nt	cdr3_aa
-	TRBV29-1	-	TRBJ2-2	TGCAGCGGTGTACAGGGATTGAACACCGGGGAGCTGTTTTTT	CSGVQGLNTGELFF
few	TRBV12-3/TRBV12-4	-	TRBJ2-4	TGTGCCAGCAGTAAAGCCCGGGAGTACCCAAACATTCAGTACTTC	CASSKAREYPNIQYF
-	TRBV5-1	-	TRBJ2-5	TGCGCCAGCAGCTTGGTAGGACTAGGGGGCGATGAGCAGTACTTC	CASSLVGLGGDEQYF
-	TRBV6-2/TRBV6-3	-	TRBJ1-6	TGTGCCAGCAGTTATCCCCTAACGACTACAGGTGCTTCACCCCTCCACTTT	CASSYPLTTTGASPLHF
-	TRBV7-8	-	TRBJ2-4	TGTGCCAGCAGCGCAACTGGGGGGGCCCAGTACTTC	CASSATGGAQYF
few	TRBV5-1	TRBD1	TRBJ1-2	TGCGCCAGCAGCTTCCCGGGACAGGGGGTTGGCTACACCTTC	CASSFPGQGVGYTF
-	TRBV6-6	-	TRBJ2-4	TGTGCCAGCAGTTACCCAAGTAGGGGGCGAATGGACTACGGGCAGTACTTC	CASSYPSRGRMDYGQYF
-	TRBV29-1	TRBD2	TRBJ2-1	TGTGGTAGCGGGGGGGCCTACAATGAGCAGTTCTTC	CGSGGAYNEQFF
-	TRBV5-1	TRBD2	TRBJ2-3	TGCGCCAGCAGCTTGGATCCCAGCGGGGTCACGGATACGCAGTATTTT	CASSLDPSGVTDTQYF
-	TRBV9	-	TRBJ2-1	TGTGCCAGCAGCGGGCCCCGGGACCTCAATGAGCAGTTCTTC	CASSGPRDLNEQFF
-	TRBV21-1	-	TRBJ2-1	TGTGCCAGCAGCACGGGACGCCGGAATCAGTTCTTC	CASSTGRRNQFF
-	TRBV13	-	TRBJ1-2	TGTGCCAGCAGCTTAGCCCTGAATCCTAACTATGGCTACACCTTC	CASSLALNPNYGYTF
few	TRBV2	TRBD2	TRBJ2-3	TGTGCCAGCAGTACCGGGACTAGCGGCTTCACAGATACGCAGTATTTT	CASSTGTSGFTDTQYF
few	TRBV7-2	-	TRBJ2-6	TGTGCCAGCAGCCCTCAAGCCTTGGGTGGGGCCAACGTCCTGACTTTC	CASSPQALGGANVLTF
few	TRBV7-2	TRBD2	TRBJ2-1	TGTGCCAGCAGCTCGGACCTAGCGGGGGGCGTTAATGAGCAGTTCTTC	CASSSDLAGGVNEQFF
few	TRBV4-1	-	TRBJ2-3	TGCGCCAGCAGCCAAGGCCTGGTGGACTACACAGATACGCAGTATTTT	CASSQGLVDYTDTQYF
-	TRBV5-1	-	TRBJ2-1	TGCGCCAGCAGCTTGGAGCCAGCCCGATATGGCTACACCTACAATGAGCAGTTCTTC	CASSLEPARYGYTYNEQFF
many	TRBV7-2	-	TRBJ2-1	TGTGCCAGCAGCTTAGCGCAAAACAGGCTCAATGAGCAGTTCTTC	CASSLAQNRLNEQFF
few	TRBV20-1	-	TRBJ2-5	TGCGGGGGGTGGTATCCGAATGAGCAGTACTTC	CGGWYPNEQYF
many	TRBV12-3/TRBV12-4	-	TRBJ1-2	TGTGCCAGCAGCCCCGCCGAGAGGTCCAGGGCCTATGGCTACACCTTC	CASSPAERSRAYGYTF
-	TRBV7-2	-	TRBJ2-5	TGTGCCAGCAGCTTAGCGCAGACAAAAGAGACCCAGTACTTC	CASSLAQTKETQYF
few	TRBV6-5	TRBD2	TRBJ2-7	TGTGCCAGCAGTTACTCTGGGCTAGCGGGGGGGCCCTACGAGCAGTACTTC	CASSYSGLAGGPYEQYF
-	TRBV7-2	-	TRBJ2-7	TGTACCAGCAGCACCCGGGACGGTTCCTACGAGCAGTACTTC	CTSSTRDGSYEQYF
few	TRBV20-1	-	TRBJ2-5	TGCAGTGCCCCAAAGTTGGGACGGCCCTCCGGGGAGACCCAGTACTTC	CSAPKLGRPSGETQYF
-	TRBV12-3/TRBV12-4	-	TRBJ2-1	TGTGCCAGCAGCCCTCCGGCGAGGTATGAGCAGTTCTTC	CASSPPARYEQFF
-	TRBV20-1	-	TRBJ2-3	TGCAGTGCTAGAGATTTTGCCCACGGCTCTGGCACAGATACGCAGTATTTT	CSARDFAHGSGTDTQYF
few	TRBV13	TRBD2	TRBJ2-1	TGTGCCAGCAGCTTAGCGGGTAGCGGGGGTTCCTACAATGAGCAGTTCTTC	CASSLAGSGGSYNEQFF
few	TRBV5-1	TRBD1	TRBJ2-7	TGCGCCAGCAGCCCGACCGGGACAGGGGTCTACGAGCAGTACTTC	CASSPTGTGVYEQYF
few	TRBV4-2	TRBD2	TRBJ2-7	TGTGCCAGCAGCCATAAAAGCGGGGGGGCCCCCGAGCAGTACTTC	CASSHKSGGAPEQYF
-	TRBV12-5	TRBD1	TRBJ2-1	TGTGCTAGTGGTTGGGGGACAGGGGTGAGGAATGAGCAGTTCTTC	CASGWGTGVRNEQFF
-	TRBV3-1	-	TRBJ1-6	TGTGCCAGCAGCCAAGTTCAGGGAGGTGTAGGATCACCCCTCCACTTT	CASSQVQGGVGSPLHF